This TCR beta chain was captured by sequencing in a study of cytomegalovirus exposure and HLA in healthy donors. Study-wide results and caveats: What TCR beta sequences reportedly achieved was accurate prediction of HLA-A and HLA-B alleles in most subjects. Researchers reported from a later analysis that most CMV-associated TCR beta chains appeared HLA-restricted.

Comment on this clone: What it binds is unknown.

The PCR made use of 60 Vbeta and 13 Jbeta primers. TCRdb keeps only in-frame clones here, not all; method: immunoSEQ multiplex PCR. The sample consists of roughly 200,000 clones, 70% to 85% of them appearing once. Regarding donors, all were healthy bone marrow donors. CDR1 and CDR2 (germline): LGHNA, YNFKEQ. Trimming removed 6 bases from V and 8 bases from J, with 21 bases in between. The CDR3 sequence is 15 residues long. The receptor comes from a woman in her sixties in good health and CMV-seropositive. The sequenced sample was PBMCs. The chain combines TRBV4-2 with TRBJ2-3; D might be TRBD2 (6 bases). In nucleotides, the CDR3 is TGTGCCAGCAGTCCGACGGGAGTTAAGATAGGTACGCAGTATTTT. Its translation is CASSPTGVKIGTQYF.